This T cell receptor beta chain was profiled in a study of blood T cell repertoires in COVID-19. The wider study: Samples taken during acute and convalescent COVID-19 were collected in the United States, Italy and Spain. Sample material is recorded as cDNA or gDNA derived from T cells, B-cell-depleted T cells, or PBMCs.

TCRdb's copy holds only in-frame clones and misses some; the assay was immunoSEQ multiplex PCR. The sample has some 150,000 clones, 84% seen once. The sequencing sample was made of peripheral blood. The receptor comes from a man between 65 and 80 years old with acute or convalescent COVID-19.

In DNA form, the CDR3 reads TGTGCCAGCAGCCCTTCACTAGCGGGAGGAGAGACCCAGTACTTC. This encodes CASSPSLAGGETQYF. The gene calls are TRBV27 and TRBJ2-5, with TRBD2 matching over 12 bases. V shed 6 bases and J 4 bases; nucleotides not matched to a gene: 6. CDR1 and CDR2 from the germline V gene are MNHEY and SMNVEV (reference sequence). The CDR3 has 15 residues.